The 17 T cell receptor beta chains below all came from one sample that was sequenced in a study of T cells after yellow fever vaccination. Each CDR3 protein gets one entry after TCRdb re-called the 5' RACE reads with MiXCR. The sample includes roughly 300,000 distinct CDR3 sequences, 8.1% of them seen just once. The sequences come from PBMCs, collected roughly 45 days after the first yellow fever vaccination. The receptors shown here come from a man between 18 and 29 years old who received the YFV17D yellow fever vaccine.

This clonotype was counted a few times. The genes are TRBV5-5 and TRBJ2-3; D gene unclear. CDR1 is SGHKS, CDR2 YYEKEE, per germline (reference sequence). There are 15 residues in the CDR3. V was clipped by 4 bases and J by 2 bases, with 14 bases between them. The CDR3 DNA reads as TGTGCCAGCAGCCAACGAAGGATTTTCACAGATACGCAGTATTTT. Translated, it gives CASSQRRIFTDTQYF.

This clonotype was detected only a few times. As DNA, the CDR3 is TGTGCCAGCAGATGGGGTCCTGGCTACACCTTC. It is translated as CASRWGPGYTF. The chain carries TRBV6-2 or TRBV6-3 and TRBJ1-2, with D hard to call. V lost 6 bases and J lost 7, with 9 bases in between. The CDR3 is 11 residues long. Germline CDR1 MNHEY, CDR2 SVGEGT.

In its sample, this clonotype was seen a few times. The chain has TRBV7-9 and TRBJ2-7; D possibly corresponds to TRBD1 (6 bases). The CDR3 is 13 amino acids. Looked up from germline, CDR1 is SEHNR and CDR2 is FQNEAQ (reference sequence). The V gene lost 9 bases and the J gene lost 3 bases, with 15 bases spanning the gap. The CDR3 here is CASLGQPNYEQYF. CDR3 DNA sequence: TGTGCCAGTCTCGGACAGCCCAACTACGAGCAGTACTTC. Using reference TRBV7-9 and TRBJ2-7 for the parts outside the CDR3, the full variable domain is DTGVSQNPRHKITKRGQNVTFRCDPISEHNRLYWYRQTLGQGPEFLTYFQNEAQLEKSRLLSDRFSAERPKGSFSTLEIQRTEQGDSAMYLCASLGQPNYEQYFGPGTRLTVT.

This clonotype appeared many times. The V and J genes are TRBV7-2 and TRBJ2-5; a weak D match, TRBD2 (6 bases). Per the germline V gene, CDR1 is SGHTA and CDR2 is FQGNSA. This CDR3 is 14 amino acids long. Trimming shortened V by 1 base and J by 6 bases, and 12 bases separated the two germline ends. CDR3 sequence (DNA): TGTGCCAGCAGCTTAGGCCTAGCGATGCAGACCCAGTACTTC. Amino acids: CASSLGLAMQTQYF.

This sequence joins TRBV25-1 and TRBJ2-3, with D uncertain. This CDR3 has 11 amino acids. CDR1 and CDR2 from the germline V gene are MGHDK and SYGVNS. Deletions cut 5 bases from V and 4 bases from J, with 4 bases between. In DNA form, the CDR3 reads TGTGCCAGCAGTTCTCCAGATACGCAGTATTTT. Translated: CASSSPDTQYF.

This rearrangement joins TRBV20-1 to TRBJ1-4, with a possible D match to TRBD1 (6 bases). There are 13 residues in the CDR3. V shed 5 bases and J shed 4 bases, with 11 bases lying between them. Germline V lookup: CDR1 DFQATT, CDR2 SNEGSKA (reference sequence). CDR3 nucleotide sequence: TGCAGTGCTGTCACAGGGATTAATGAAAAACTGTTTTTT. Amino acids: CSAVTGINEKLFF.

This clonotype was counted a few times. This chain joins TRBV5-6 and TRBJ2-3; D is possibly TRBD2 (7 bases). This CDR3 is built from 15 residues. The V and J ends lost 5 bases and 2 bases respectively, with 15 bases between them. Germline V gene lookup returns CDR1 SGHDT and CDR2 YYEEEE. CDR3 sequence (DNA): TGTGCCAGCAGGTCCGGTGGGGGGGCCACAGATACGCAGTATTTT. It specifies CASRSGGGATDTQYF.

This clonotype was recorded a few times. V and J are TRBV27 and TRBJ2-1; D gene uncertain. The ends were cut back, 5 bases at V and 9 bases at J, with 17 bases in the middle. CDR1 is MNHEY, CDR2 SMNVEV, per germline (reference sequence). The CDR3 spans 14 residues. The CDR3 sequence is CASSPSTERGEQFF. DNA of the CDR3: TGTGCCAGCAGTCCCTCGACTGAAAGAGGTGAGCAGTTCTTC.

This clonotype has a count of ten or more. This sequence joins TRBV7-2 and TRBJ1-6; D ambiguous. The germline CDR1 and CDR2 sequences are SGHTA and FQGNSA. Trimming cost V 2 bases and J 5 bases, with 7 bases left between them. CDR3 length: 14 residues. This CDR3 is CASSLFADNSPLHF. CDR3 DNA sequence: TGTGCCAGCAGCTTATTCGCCGATAATTCACCCCTCCACTTT.

Ten or more counts support this clonotype. The chain links TRBV14 to TRBJ2-6; no clear D. CDR1 and CDR2 (germline): SGHDN, FVKESK. This CDR3 contains 15 residues. V dropped 1 base and J dropped 4 bases, with 8 bases sitting between them. The CDR3 DNA sequence: TGTGCCAGCAGCCAAGGTTTTCCCGGGGCCAACGTCCTGACTTTC. It specifies CASSQGFPGANVLTF.

This clonotype has just a few counts. This chain uses TRBV7-2 with TRBJ1-2, with D perhaps TRBD1 (6 bases). CDR3 length: 15 residues. V was cut by 4 bases and J by 5 bases, with 17 bases left in between. Germline loops: CDR1 SGHTA, CDR2 FQGNSA. CDR3 sequence reads: CASSYRGGPAYGYTF. The CDR3 DNA reads as TGTGCCAGCAGCTACCGGGGGGGGCCGGCATATGGCTACACCTTC.

The rearrangement uses TRBV20-1 and TRBJ2-5, with 14 bases identical to TRBD2. Germline V gene sequence: CDR1 DFQATT, CDR2 SNEGSKA (reference sequence). The CDR3 totals 17 residues. V lost 6 bases to trimming and J lost 4 bases; unmatched junction nucleotides: 13. This CDR3 is CSATGLAGAPLPETQYF. CDR3 DNA sequence: TGCAGTGCCACGGGACTAGCGGGGGCCCCGCTCCCAGAGACCCAGTACTTC.

The J gene is TRBJ1-4, the V gene TRBV25-1, with D maybe TRBD1 (6 bases). The CDR3 length is 15 residues. Germline CDR1 is MGHDK and CDR2 is SYGVNS. Trimming removed 3 bases from V and 10 bases from J, with 18 bases in between. The CDR3 DNA reads as TGTGCCAGCAGTGAGTCAAGTAACAGGGCGGGAAAACTGTTTTTT. Amino acids: CASSESSNRAGKLFF.

A few counts support this clonotype. The rearrangement links TRBV29-1 to TRBJ2-3; 8 bases are shared with TRBD2. Germline V CDR1 and CDR2: SQVTM, ANQGSEA. This CDR3 spans 15 amino acids. Unmatched junction bases numbered 8, after V lost 4 bases and J lost 2 bases. The CDR3 DNA reads TGCAGCGTTGTTTGGGCGGGGGGTTCCACAGATACGCAGTATTTT. Protein sequence: CSVVWAGGSTDTQYF.

The table lists this clonotype with many counts. The chain couples TRBV12-3 or TRBV12-4 to TRBJ2-1, with D possibly TRBD2 on 7 matching bases. V was cut by 7 bases and J by 5 bases, with 21 bases left in between. The CDR3 is 16 residues long. The CDR3 DNA sequence: TGTGCCAGCACCGCCCCAGCCGGGGGGCTGCACAATGAGCAGTTCTTC. This gives the protein CASTAPAGGLHNEQFF.

The V call is TRBV27, the J call TRBJ2-1; the D is unclear. V gave up 0 bases and J gave up 4 bases, with 7 bases separating them. Germline-derived CDR1 and CDR2 are MNHEY and SMNVEV (reference sequence). CDR3 size: 14 residues. The CDR3 here is CASSLSVAYNEQFF. In DNA, the CDR3 is TGTGCCAGCAGTTTATCGGTAGCTTACAATGAGCAGTTCTTC.

The chain recombines TRBV10-3 with TRBJ2-7, with a weak D call TRBD2 (5 bases). CDR1 ENHRY and CDR2 SYGVKD come from the germline V gene. V was trimmed by 6 bases and J by 6 bases, leaving 15 bases between them. The CDR3 covers 13 residues. CDR3: CAIRETPAGEQYV. For the CDR3, the DNA is TGTGCCATCAGGGAAACCCCGGCGGGCGAGCAGTACGTC.